The clone carrying this TCR beta chain was observed once. Data came from immunoSEQ multiplex PCR; TCRdb stores just in-frame clones and leaves some out. The table lists about 70,000 clones, about 93% of them singletons. There are 14 residues in the CDR3. Germline V lookup: CDR1 SGHAT, CDR2 FQDESV (reference sequence). Between the trimmed V and J ends, which lost 3 bases and 6 bases, there was a span of 15 bases. The sample is drawn from a study of T cell changes during pregnancy in multiple sclerosis. J is TRBJ2-7 and V is TRBV11-1; D is possibly TRBD1 (6 bases). The sequence derives from a female donor with multiple sclerosis, enrolled in a pregnancy study. Sample: CD4+ T cells from peripheral blood mononuclear cells, taken after pregnancy. The CDR3 bases are TGTGCCAGCAGCTTTTCACAGGGTTCTCTCGAGCAGTACTTC. Amino acid sequence: CASSFSQGSLEQYF.